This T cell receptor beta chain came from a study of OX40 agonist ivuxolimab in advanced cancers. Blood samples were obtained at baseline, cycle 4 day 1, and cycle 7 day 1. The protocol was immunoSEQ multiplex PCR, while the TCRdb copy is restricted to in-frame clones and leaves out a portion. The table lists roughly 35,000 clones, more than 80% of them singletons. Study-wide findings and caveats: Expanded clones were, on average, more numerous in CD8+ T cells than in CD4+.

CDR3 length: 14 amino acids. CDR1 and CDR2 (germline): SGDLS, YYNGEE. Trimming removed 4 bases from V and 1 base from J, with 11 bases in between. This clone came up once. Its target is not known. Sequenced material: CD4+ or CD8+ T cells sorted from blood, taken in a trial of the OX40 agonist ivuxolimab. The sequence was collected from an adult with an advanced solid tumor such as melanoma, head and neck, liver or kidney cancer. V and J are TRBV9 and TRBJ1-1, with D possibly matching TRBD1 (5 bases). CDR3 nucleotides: TGTGCCAGCAGCCCTTGGACAAAGAACACTGAAGCTTTCTTT. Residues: CASSPWTKNTEAFF.